Sequencing of this T cell receptor beta chain was carried out in a study of beta chain features in type 1 diabetes. Study background: Age, gender, cell numbers and subset yield matched between patients and controls. Whole-study findings and limits: Moderately but significantly shorter TCRB CDR3s were found in Type 1 diabetes patients in all four CD4+ subsets.

To note about this clone: Its antigen remains unknown.

Isolated RNA was reverse transcribed in full, so expressed TCRB transcripts were sequenced. TCRdb's table, derived via immunoSEQ multiplex PCR, lists solely in-frame clones and lacks some. This table holds some 350,000 clones, 8% to 10% found once. The CDR3 contains 13 residues. Trimming stripped 11 bases from V and 7 bases from J, with 18 bases between. The germline V gene encodes CDR1 MDHEN and CDR2 SYDVKM. Sequenced input: central memory CD4+ T cells from blood. The chain links TRBV28 to TRBJ1-3; D uncertain. The clonotype was recovered from a young man with type 1 diabetes. The CDR3 here is CAGLDSVSNTIYF. The CDR3 DNA reads TGTGCCGGCCTTGATAGCGTCTCGAACACCATATATTTT.